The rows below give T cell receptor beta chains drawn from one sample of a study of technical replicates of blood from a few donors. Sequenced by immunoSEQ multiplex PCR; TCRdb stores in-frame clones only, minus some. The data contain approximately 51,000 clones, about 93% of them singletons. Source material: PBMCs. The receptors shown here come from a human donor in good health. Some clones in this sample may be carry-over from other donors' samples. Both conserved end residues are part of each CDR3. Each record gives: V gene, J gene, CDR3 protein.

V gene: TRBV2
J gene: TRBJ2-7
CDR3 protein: CASSEPRDSYEQYF

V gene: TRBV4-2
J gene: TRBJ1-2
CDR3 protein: CASSQAQGNYGYTF

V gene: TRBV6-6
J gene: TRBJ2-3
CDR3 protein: CASRFRGTDTQYF

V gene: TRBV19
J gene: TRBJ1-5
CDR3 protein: CASSMRGGQPQHF

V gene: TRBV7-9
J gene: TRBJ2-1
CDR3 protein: CASSPHARVGFSYNEQFF

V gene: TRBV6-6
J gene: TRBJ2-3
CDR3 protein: CASSYTGGPADTQYF

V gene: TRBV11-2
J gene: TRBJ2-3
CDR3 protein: CASSLSGLAGTDTQYF

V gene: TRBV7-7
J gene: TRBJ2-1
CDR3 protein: CASSLGGGAPNEQFF

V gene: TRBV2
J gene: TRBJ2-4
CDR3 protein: CASSEAGTALTKNIQYF

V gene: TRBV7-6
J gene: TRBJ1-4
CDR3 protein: CASSSSGTTNEKLFF

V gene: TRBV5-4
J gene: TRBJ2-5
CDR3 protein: CASSPGGGDRAETQYF

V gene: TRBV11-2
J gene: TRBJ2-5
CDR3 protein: CASSLGGGPFLETQYF

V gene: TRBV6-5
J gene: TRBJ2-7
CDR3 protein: CASSRIAGVGYEQYF

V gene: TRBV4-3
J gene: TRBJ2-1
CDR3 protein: CASSQDSSYNEQFF

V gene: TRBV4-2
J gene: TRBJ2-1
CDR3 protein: CASSPRSPGYNEQFF

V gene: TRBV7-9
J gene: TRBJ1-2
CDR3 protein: CASSLVGAVDGGYTF

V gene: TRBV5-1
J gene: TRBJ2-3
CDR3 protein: CASSMGLAGVTSTDTQYF

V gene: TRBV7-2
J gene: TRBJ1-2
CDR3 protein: CASSLLGSLNYGYTF

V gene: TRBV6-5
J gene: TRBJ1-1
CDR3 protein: CASSYNTRGTATEAFF

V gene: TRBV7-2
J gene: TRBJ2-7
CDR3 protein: CASSLELGSALGYEQYF

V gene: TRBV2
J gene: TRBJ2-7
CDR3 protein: CASSGGRGQDLYEQYF

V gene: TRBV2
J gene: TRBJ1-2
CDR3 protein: CASRENYGYTF

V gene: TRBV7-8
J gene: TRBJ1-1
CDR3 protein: CASSLGAPNTEAFF

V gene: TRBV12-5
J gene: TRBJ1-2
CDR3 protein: CASGPPQGANYGYTF

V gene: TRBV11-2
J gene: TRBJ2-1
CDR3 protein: CASSDNTVFSHEQFF

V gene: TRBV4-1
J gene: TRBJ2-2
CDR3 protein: CASSQLNTGELFF

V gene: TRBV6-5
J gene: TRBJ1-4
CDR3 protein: CASSYTVRGSEKLFF

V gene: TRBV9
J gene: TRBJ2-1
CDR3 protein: CASSVGLAGVYNEQFF

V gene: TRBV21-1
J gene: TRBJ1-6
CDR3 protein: CASSKPAGLYNSPLHF

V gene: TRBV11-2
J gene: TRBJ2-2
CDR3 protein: CASSPRFSDTGELFF

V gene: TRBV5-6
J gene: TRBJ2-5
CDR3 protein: CASSRGGSYETQYF

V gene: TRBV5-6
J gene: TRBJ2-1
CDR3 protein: CASSRTSGSRSEQFF

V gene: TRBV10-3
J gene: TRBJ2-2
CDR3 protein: CAISDLGSGGTGELFF

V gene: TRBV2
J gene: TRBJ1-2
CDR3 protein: CASSYDRDGGYTF

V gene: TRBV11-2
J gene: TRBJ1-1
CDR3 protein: CASEMLRTEAFF

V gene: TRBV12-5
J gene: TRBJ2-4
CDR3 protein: CASGLGLGAPYF

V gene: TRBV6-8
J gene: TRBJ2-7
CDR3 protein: CASSYGGASYEQYF

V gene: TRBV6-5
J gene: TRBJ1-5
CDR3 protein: CASRRGGEGNQPQHF

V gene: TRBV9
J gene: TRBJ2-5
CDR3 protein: CASSKSDFQETQYF

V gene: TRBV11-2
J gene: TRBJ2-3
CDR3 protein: CASSLAVRQARTDTQYF

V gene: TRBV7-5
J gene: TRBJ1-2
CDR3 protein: CVRSLRDRVYGYTF

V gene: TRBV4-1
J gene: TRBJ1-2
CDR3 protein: CASSQEQVNYGYTF

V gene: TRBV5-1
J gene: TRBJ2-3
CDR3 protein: CASSPNLPQRGHTDTQYF

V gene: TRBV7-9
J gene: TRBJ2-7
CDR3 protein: CAAAEQGSYEQYF

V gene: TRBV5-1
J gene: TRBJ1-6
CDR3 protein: CASSRGDSSPLHF

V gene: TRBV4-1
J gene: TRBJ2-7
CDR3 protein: CASSQSFTKSSYEQYF

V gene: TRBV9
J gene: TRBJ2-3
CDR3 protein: CASSAGGGTGGLDTQYF

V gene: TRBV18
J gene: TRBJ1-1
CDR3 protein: CASSPNEPGMNTEAFF

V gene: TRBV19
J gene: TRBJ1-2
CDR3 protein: CASTHRGANYGYTF

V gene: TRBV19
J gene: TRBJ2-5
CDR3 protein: CASSVHETRKTQYF

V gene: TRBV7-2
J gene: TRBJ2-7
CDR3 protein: CASSLAGQGVSEQYF

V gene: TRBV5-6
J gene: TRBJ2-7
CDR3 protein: CASSPWGGNEQYF

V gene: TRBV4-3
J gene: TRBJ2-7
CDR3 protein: CASSLDRGSYEQYF

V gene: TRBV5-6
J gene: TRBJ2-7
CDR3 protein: CASSPWGGRENEQYF

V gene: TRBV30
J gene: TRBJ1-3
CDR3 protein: CAWNPGGGNTIYF

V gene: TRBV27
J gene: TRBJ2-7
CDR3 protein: CASSPSGGESSYEQYF

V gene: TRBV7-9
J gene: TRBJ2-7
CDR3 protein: CASSAYMTGVEQYF